The rows below give T cell receptor beta chains drawn from one sample of a study of blood T cell repertoires in COVID-19. Profiling relied on immunoSEQ multiplex PCR, and the TCRdb table lists in-frame clones only, not all of them. The profile shows a few hundred thousand clones, approximately 85% of them singletons. The material sequenced was peripheral blood. The receptors were sampled from a human donor in a cohort sampled during active COVID-19. CDR3s include the opening cysteine and the closing phenylalanine or tryptophan. Each record gives: clone size, V gene, J gene, D gene, CDR3 DNA, CDR3 protein. A D gene is named only where the DNA matches it firmly. Clone sizes are given selectively: once, few, many, or a class where the clone is expanded.

-	TRBV5-1	TRBJ1-4	TRBD1	TGCGCCAGCAGCAAGGGACAGGGATATGAAAAACTGTTTTTT	CASSKGQGYEKLFF
once	TRBV6-6	TRBJ2-7	-	TGTGCCAGCAGTTACCTTAACTACGAGCAGTACTTC	CASSYLNYEQYF
-	TRBV10-3	TRBJ2-1	TRBD1	TGTGCCATCAGTGGACAGGGGGGGGACAATGAGCAGTTCTTC	CAISGQGGDNEQFF
few	TRBV7-9	TRBJ1-2	TRBD1	TGTGCCAGCAGCCCGACAGGGGATGGCTACACCTTC	CASSPTGDGYTF
-	TRBV7-9	TRBJ1-5	-	TGTGCCAGCAGCCCTGACAGTAACAATCAGCCCCAGCATTTT	CASSPDSNNQPQHF
-	TRBV18	TRBJ2-2	-	TGTGCCAGCTCACCTTTAAACACCGGGGAGCTGTTTTTT	CASSPLNTGELFF
-	TRBV9	TRBJ2-3	-	TGTGCCAGCAGCGTAGCGGGCACGAGGGCAGATACGCAGTATTTT	CASSVAGTRADTQYF
-	TRBV27	TRBJ1-2	-	TGTGCCAGCAGTTTAAGGGGGGGGACCTATGGCTACACCTTC	CASSLRGGTYGYTF
-	TRBV11-2	TRBJ1-1	TRBD1	TGTGCCAGCAGCTTAGTAGCGCCCAGGGGGGCAATGAACACTGAAGCTTTCTTT	CASSLVAPRGAMNTEAFF
-	TRBV6-5	TRBJ1-5	TRBD1	TGTGCCAGCAGTTACGAACAGGGGGCTCAGCCCCAGCATTTT	CASSYEQGAQPQHF
-	TRBV24-1	TRBJ1-3	-	TGTGCCACCGGGGGGAGATCTGGAAACACCATATATTTT	CATGGRSGNTIYF
-	TRBV5-4	TRBJ2-7	-	TGTGCCAGCAGCTTTGGTGTGACACCCCTTTTCCTTTACCCAATTGAGCAGTACTTC	CASSFGVTPLFLYPIEQYF
-	TRBV30	TRBJ1-6	-	TGTGCCTGGAGTGTCGGGTCACCCCTCCACTTT	CAWSVGSPLHF
-	TRBV2	TRBJ2-4	-	TGTGCCAGCAGTGATCTTGGCAGGGACATTCAGTACTTC	CASSDLGRDIQYF
-	TRBV19	TRBJ2-5	TRBD1	TGTGCCACCGGACAGGGAAGTTTGGAGACCCAGTACTTC	CATGQGSLETQYF
few	TRBV5-5	TRBJ2-7	-	TGTGCCAGCAGCTTGCTGGGCGTACGCGAGCAGTACTTC	CASSLLGVREQYF
once	TRBV23-1	TRBJ2-1	TRBD1	TGCGCCAGCAGTCCCTCGCCAACAGGGGAGTTTTCATATGAGCAGTTCTTC	CASSPSPTGEFSYEQFF
-	TRBV9	TRBJ1-1	-	TGTGCCAGCAGCGTAGCCGACAGCTCCTTCGGCACTGAAGCTTTCTTT	CASSVADSSFGTEAFF
once	TRBV3-1/TRBV3-2	TRBJ1-2	-	TGTGCCAGCAGCCTCGGTCAGGACTATGGCTACACCTTC	CASSLGQDYGYTF
-	TRBV6-5	TRBJ1-1	-	TGTGCCAGCAGTTCCCTCGAGAGGGTTGGTGAAGCTTTCTTT	CASSSLERVGEAFF
-	TRBV21-1	TRBJ1-3	-	TGTGCCAGCAGCAGAGAGGTTGAAAACACCATATATTTT	CASSREVENTIYF
few	TRBV2	TRBJ2-7	TRBD1	TGTGCCAGCAGTAGGACAGGGGAATACGAGCAGTACTTC	CASSRTGEYEQYF
few	TRBV7-9	TRBJ2-2	-	TGTGCCAGCAGCCGGACAGACTCGAACACCGGGGAGCTGTTTTTT	CASSRTDSNTGELFF
-	TRBV4-1	TRBJ2-1	TRBD2	TGCGCCAGCAGCCAAGGGGGTGCGCGGGGGGGCCGGCAGGAGTTCTTC	CASSQGGARGGRQEFF
-	TRBV9	TRBJ2-7	TRBD2	TGTGCCAGCAGCCGACTAGCGGGGGCCACCTACGAGCAGTACTTC	CASSRLAGATYEQYF
-	TRBV28	TRBJ1-5	-	TGTGCCAGCAGTCCGTTCCTTAATGGGCCTAATCAGCCCCAGCATTTT	CASSPFLNGPNQPQHF
-	TRBV25-1	TRBJ2-5	-	TGTGCCAGCAGTGAAGAACAACCCCCCGGACAGTACCAAGAGACCCAGTACTTC	CASSEEQPPGQYQETQYF
-	TRBV3-1/TRBV3-2	TRBJ2-7	-	TGTGCCAGCAGCGACTACGGGACTCTAAACGAGCAGTACTTC	CASSDYGTLNEQYF
-	TRBV24-1	TRBJ2-1	TRBD1	TGTGCCACCAGTGGGACAGGGAGCGGTGAGCAGTTCTTC	CATSGTGSGEQFF
once	TRBV5-4	TRBJ2-5	TRBD2	TGTGCCAGCAGCTTGGTGGGAGGGCGGGGTCGACTGGAGACCCAGTACTTC	CASSLVGGRGRLETQYF
-	TRBV5-1	TRBJ2-5	TRBD1	TGCGCCAGCGGCTGGACAGGGGGATTCCAAGAGACCCAGTACTTC	CASGWTGGFQETQYF
-	TRBV5-5	TRBJ2-3	TRBD2	TGTGCCAGCAGCCCCCGCATAACCGGGACTAGTGCTAGCACAGATACGCAGTATTTT	CASSPRITGTSASTDTQYF
once	TRBV6-6	TRBJ1-5	-	TGTGCCAGCAGTTGGCTGTATAGCAATCAGCCCCAGCATTTT	CASSWLYSNQPQHF
-	TRBV6-1	TRBJ2-7	-	TGTGCCAGCAGTGAAGGGCCAAGTCGCTCCGAGCAGTACTTC	CASSEGPSRSEQYF
-	TRBV5-1	TRBJ2-7	-	TGCGCCAGCAGCTTGGACAGGTCGTACGAGCAGTACTTC	CASSLDRSYEQYF
-	TRBV12-3/TRBV12-4	TRBJ1-2	-	TGTGCCAGCACCCGGCAAGGGGGTGGCTACACCTTC	CASTRQGGGYTF
-	TRBV24-1	TRBJ2-3	-	TGTGCCACCAGTGATCCTTACAGGGATGGAATTATAGATACGCAGTATTTT	CATSDPYRDGIIDTQYF
-	TRBV4-1	TRBJ1-2	TRBD1	TGCGCCAGCAGCCAACCTCGGACAGGGAGCCGCGGCTACACCTTC	CASSQPRTGSRGYTF
-	TRBV7-9	TRBJ1-2	-	TGTGCCAGCAGCTTAGGATCCGCGGGGGTCGATCCCTACACCTTC	CASSLGSAGVDPYTF
-	TRBV11-2	TRBJ1-1	TRBD1	TGTGCCAGCAGCTTAGATCGGGCAGGGGGAACTGAAGCTTTCTTT	CASSLDRAGGTEAFF
-	TRBV5-8	TRBJ2-3	TRBD2	TGTGCCAGCAGCCATGCGGGGGGGGGACACACAGATACGCAGTATTTT	CASSHAGGGHTDTQYF
-	TRBV10-3	TRBJ1-4	-	TGTGCCATCAGTGATATAGGGGGTTCTAATGAAAAACTGTTTTTT	CAISDIGGSNEKLFF
-	TRBV19	TRBJ1-2	-	TGTGCCAGTAGTACCCACAGGCAGTCTAACTATGGCTACACCTTC	CASSTHRQSNYGYTF
-	TRBV2	TRBJ2-1	-	TGTGCCAGCGATCGACTAGACTCCTACAATGAGCAGTTCTTC	CASDRLDSYNEQFF
few	TRBV2	TRBJ1-1	-	TGTGCCAGCACTAAGCCGGGGGTAGACACTGAAGCTTTCTTT	CASTKPGVDTEAFF
once	TRBV6-5	TRBJ2-7	TRBD1	TGTGCCAGCAAGACGGGACAGACCTACGAGCAGTACTTC	CASKTGQTYEQYF
-	TRBV2	TRBJ2-7	-	TGTGCCAGCAGTCCCAGGGGAAATAGGGAGCAGTACTTC	CASSPRGNREQYF
-	TRBV7-2	TRBJ1-2	-	TGTGCCAGCAGTCGAAGACGGGATTCGCGTGGCTACACCTTC	CASSRRRDSRGYTF
-	TRBV10-1	TRBJ2-2	TRBD1	TGCGCCAGCAGGGGAAGGGGGCCGACCGGGGAGCTGTTTTTT	CASRGRGPTGELFF
-	TRBV6-5	TRBJ2-7	TRBD1	TGTGCCAGCGACAGGGGGACCTACGAGCAGTACTTC	CASDRGTYEQYF
once	TRBV7-9	TRBJ1-1	-	TGTGCCAGCAGCTCCCCTATTGGGGGCGACACTGAAGCTTTCTTT	CASSSPIGGDTEAFF
-	TRBV9	TRBJ2-1	TRBD2	TGTGCCAGCAGCGTGGGACTAGCGGGGACATACAATGAGCAGTTCTTC	CASSVGLAGTYNEQFF
-	TRBV6-5	TRBJ2-5	-	TGTGCCAGCAGTTACGTGAGGTGGCAAGAGACCCAGTACTTC	CASSYVRWQETQYF